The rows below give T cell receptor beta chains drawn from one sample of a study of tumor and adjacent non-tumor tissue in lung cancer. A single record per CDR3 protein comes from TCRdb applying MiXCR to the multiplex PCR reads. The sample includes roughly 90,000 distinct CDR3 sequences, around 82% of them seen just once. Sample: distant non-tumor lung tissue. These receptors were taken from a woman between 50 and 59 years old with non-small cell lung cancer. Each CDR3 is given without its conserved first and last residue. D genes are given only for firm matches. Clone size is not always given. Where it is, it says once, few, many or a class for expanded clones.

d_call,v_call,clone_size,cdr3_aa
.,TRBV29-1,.,GVEDLAWWTSYNEQF
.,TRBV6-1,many,ASSESMGEGGYT
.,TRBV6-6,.,AGCYVLDTQY
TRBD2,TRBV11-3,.,TSSETSGSTYNEQF
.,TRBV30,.,ASGDRGYEQY
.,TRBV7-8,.,ACSLASMGYGYT
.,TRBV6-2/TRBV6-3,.,ASSSDGYIEQF
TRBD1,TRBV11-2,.,TSSTVTGRTYEQY
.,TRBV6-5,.,DSRRIATNEKLF
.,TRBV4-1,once,ASRQDVRSSYEQY
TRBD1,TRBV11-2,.,ASSLEPTGDHMQY
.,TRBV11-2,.,ASTRELGSEQY
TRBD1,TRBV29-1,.,STRQGESQY
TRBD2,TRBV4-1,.,ASNQPTSGGAVQF
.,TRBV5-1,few,ASSVEAWELF
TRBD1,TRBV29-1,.,SVECPSRDSGNTIY
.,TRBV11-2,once,VSILVGTPFAYNEQF
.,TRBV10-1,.,ASRVTIGSTDTQY
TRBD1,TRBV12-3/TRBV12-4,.,ANRGPAYEKY
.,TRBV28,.,AKSLQANTRETQY
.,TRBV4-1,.,ASSQQGGSQETQY
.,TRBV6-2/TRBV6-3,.,ASSYSSGDTDTQY
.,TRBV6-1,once,ANTERGLRETQY
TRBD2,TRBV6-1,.,ANRLKLAGGPQSD
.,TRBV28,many,ASSPSTGGYT
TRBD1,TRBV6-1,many,ASRTGSGDTQY
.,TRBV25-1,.,VSSDGTSMNTEAF